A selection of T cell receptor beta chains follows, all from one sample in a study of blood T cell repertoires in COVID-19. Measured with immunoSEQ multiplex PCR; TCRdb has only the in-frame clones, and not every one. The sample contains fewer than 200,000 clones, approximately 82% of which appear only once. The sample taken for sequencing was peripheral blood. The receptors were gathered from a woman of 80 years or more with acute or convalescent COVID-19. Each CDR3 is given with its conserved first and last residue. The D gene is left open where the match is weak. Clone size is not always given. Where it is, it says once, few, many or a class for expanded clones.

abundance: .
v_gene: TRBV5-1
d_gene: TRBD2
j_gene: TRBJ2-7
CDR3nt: TGCGCCAGCAGCCAGGGACTAGCGTCCGAGCAGTACTTC
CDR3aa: CASSQGLASEQYF

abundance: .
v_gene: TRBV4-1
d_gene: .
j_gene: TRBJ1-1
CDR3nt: TGCGCCAGCAGCCATTACAGGGATGGCACTGAAGCTTTCTTT
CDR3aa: CASSHYRDGTEAFF

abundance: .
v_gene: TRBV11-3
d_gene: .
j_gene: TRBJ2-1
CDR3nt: TGTGCCAGCAGCTTAGCGCAGGGCTACAATGAGCAGTTCTTC
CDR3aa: CASSLAQGYNEQFF

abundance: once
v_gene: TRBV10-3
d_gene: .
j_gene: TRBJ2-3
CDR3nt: TGTGCCATCTGTGAGGGGCGTACAGATACGCAGTATTTT
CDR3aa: CAICEGRTDTQYF

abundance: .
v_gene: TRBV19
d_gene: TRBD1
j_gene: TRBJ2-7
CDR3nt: TGTGCCAGTAGTACGGACAGGGGGCCATACGAGCAGTACTTC
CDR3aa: CASSTDRGPYEQYF

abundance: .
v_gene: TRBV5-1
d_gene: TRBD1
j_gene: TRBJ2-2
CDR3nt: TGCGCCAGCAGCTTGGGACAGGGGAACACCGGGGAGCTGTTTTTT
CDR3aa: CASSLGQGNTGELFF

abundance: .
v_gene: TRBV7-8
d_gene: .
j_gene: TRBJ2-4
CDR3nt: TGTGCCAGCAGCCGGGGGAGCGGCAGAAGAAACATTCAGTACTTC
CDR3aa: CASSRGSGRRNIQYF

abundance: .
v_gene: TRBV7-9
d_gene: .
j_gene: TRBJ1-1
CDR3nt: TGTGCCAGCAGCACCCGGGGATCGGGGACTGAAGCTTTCTTT
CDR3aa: CASSTRGSGTEAFF

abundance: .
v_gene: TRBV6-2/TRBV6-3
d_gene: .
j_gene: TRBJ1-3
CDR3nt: TGTGCCAGCAGTTACTCGAGCATCTCTGGAAACACCATATATTTT
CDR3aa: CASSYSSISGNTIYF

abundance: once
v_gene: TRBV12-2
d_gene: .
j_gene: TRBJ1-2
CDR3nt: TGTGCAAGTCGCCCCAGCCCGGGACAGGGCAACTATGGCTACACCTTC
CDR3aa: CASRPSPGQGNYGYTF

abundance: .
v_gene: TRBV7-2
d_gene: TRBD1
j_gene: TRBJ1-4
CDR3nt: TGTGCCAGCCGAAAAACTGGTGACAGGGGTGAAAAACTGTTTTTT
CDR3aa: CASRKTGDRGEKLFF

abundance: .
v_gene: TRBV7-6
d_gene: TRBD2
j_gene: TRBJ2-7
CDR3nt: TGTGCCAGCAGCTTAGGGTATAGCGGGTTGGCGGTAAGCGAGCAGTACTTC
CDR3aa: CASSLGYSGLAVSEQYF

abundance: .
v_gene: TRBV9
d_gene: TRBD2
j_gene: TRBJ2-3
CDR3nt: TGTGCCAGCAGCGCCTGGGGGGGAGCTAGCACAGATACGCAGTATTTT
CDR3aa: CASSAWGGASTDTQYF

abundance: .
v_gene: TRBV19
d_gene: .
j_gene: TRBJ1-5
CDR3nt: TGTGCCAGTAGTATTCGCCAGGGGAGTCAGCCCCAGCATTTT
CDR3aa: CASSIRQGSQPQHF

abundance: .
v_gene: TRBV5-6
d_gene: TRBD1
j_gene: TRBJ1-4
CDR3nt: TGTGCCAGCAGCTTGAGTCTGGGACAGAGTGACCCGAGGGAAAAACTGTTTTTT
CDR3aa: CASSLSLGQSDPREKLFF

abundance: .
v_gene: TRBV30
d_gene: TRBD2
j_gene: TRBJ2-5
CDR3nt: TGTGCCTGGACCGAACTAGCGGGACACCTGCAAGAGACCCAGTACTTC
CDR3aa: CAWTELAGHLQETQYF

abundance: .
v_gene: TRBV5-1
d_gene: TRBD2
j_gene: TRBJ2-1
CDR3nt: TGCGCCAGCAGCAACACCGGGACTAGCGGCCGCGGTGAGCAGTTCTTC
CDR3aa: CASSNTGTSGRGEQFF

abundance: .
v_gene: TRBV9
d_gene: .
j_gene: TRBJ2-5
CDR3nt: TGTGCCAGCAGCCCCCGGACAGCTAGTTCAGAGACCCAGTACTTC
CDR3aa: CASSPRTASSETQYF

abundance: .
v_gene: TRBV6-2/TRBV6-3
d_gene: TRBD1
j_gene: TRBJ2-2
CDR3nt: TGCGCCAGCAGCAAAGGACAGGGCACGAACACCGGGGAGCTGTTTTTT
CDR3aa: CASSKGQGTNTGELFF

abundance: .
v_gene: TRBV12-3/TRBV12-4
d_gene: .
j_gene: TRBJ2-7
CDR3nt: TGTGCCAGCAGCCCCGGTAGCTACGAGCAGTACTTC
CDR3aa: CASSPGSYEQYF

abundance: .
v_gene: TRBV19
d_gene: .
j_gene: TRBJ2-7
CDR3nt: TGTGCCAGTAGTCCGAGACAGGCCTACGAGCAGTACTTC
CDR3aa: CASSPRQAYEQYF

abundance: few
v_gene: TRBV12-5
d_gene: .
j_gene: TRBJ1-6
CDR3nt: TGTGCTAGTGGCCCTCAGGCTAATTCACCCCTCCACTTT
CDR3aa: CASGPQANSPLHF